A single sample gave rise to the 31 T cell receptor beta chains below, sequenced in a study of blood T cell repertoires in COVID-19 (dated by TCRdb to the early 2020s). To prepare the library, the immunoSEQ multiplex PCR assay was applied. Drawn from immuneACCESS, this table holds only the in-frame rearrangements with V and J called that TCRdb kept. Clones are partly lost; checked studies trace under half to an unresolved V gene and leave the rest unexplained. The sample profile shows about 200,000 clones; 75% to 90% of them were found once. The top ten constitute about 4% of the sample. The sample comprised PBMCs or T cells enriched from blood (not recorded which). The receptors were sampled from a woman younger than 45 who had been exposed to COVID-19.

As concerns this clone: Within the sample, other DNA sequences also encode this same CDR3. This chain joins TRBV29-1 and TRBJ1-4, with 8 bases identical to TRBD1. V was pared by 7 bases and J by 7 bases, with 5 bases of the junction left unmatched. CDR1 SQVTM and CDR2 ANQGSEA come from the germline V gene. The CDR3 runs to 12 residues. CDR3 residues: CSGRTGSEKLFF. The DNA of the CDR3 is TGCAGCGGCAGGACAGGGAGTGAAAAACTGTTTTTT.

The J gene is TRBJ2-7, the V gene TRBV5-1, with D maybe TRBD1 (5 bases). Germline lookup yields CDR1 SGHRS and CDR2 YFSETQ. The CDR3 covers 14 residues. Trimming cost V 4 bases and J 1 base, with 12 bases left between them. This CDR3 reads CASSHIQDSYEQYF. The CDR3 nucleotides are TGCGCCAGCAGCCATATACAGGATTCCTACGAGCAGTACTTC.

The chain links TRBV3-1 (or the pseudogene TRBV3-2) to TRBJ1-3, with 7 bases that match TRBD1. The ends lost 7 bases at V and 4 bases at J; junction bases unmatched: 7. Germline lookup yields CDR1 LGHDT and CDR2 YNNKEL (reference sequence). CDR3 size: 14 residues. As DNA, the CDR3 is TGTGCCAGCACCAACAGGGGTGGAGGAAACACCATATATTTT. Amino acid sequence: CASTNRGGGNTIYF.

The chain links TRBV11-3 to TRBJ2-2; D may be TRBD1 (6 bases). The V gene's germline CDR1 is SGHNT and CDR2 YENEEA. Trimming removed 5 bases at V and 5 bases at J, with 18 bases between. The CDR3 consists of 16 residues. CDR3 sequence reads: CASSPGQSARTGELFF. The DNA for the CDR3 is TGTGCCAGCAGCCCCGGACAGTCGGCGAGGACCGGGGAGCTGTTTTTT.

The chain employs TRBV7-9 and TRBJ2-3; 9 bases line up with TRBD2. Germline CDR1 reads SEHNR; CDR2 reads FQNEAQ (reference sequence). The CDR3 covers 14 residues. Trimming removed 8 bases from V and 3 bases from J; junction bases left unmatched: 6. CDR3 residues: CASDERGVTDTQYF. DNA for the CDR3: TGTGCCAGCGATGAGCGGGGGGTAACAGATACGCAGTATTTT.

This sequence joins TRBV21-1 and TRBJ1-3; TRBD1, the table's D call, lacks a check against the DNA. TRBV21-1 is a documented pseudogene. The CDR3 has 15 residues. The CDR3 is CASSKQGARAHTIYF. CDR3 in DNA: TGTGCCAGCAGCAAACAGGGCGCCCGGGCGCACACCATATATTTT.

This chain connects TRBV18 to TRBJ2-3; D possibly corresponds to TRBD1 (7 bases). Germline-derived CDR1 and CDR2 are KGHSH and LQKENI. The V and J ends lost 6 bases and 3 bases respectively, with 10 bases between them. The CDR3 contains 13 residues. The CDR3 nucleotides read TGTGCCAGCTCGCCAGGGGGGACAGATACGCAGTATTTT. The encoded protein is CASSPGGTDTQYF.

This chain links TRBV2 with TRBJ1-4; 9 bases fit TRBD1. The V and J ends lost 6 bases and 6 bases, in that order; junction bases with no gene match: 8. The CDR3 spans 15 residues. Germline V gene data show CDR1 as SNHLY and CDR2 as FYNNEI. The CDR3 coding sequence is TGTGCCAGCAGGAAAGGACAGGGGCAAGATGAAAAACTGTTTTTT. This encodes CASRKGQGQDEKLFF.

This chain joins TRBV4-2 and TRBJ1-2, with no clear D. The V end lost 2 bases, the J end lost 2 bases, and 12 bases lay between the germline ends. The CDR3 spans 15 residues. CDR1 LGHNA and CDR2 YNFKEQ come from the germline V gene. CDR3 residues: CASSQMRAINYGYTF. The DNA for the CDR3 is TGTGCCAGCAGCCAAATGCGTGCCATAAACTATGGCTACACCTTC.

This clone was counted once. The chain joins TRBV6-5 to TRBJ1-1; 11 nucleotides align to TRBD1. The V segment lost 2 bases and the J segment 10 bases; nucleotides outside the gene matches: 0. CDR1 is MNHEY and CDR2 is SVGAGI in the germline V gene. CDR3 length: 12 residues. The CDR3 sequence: CASSYGTGGAFF. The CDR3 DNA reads TGTGCCAGCAGTTACGGGACAGGGGGAGCTTTCTTT.

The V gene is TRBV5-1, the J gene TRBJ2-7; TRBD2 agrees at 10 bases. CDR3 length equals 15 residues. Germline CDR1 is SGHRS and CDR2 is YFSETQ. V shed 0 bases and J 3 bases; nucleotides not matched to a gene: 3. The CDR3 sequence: CASSLVAGGLYEQYF. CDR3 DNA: TGCGCCAGCAGCTTGGTAGCGGGGGGTCTCTACGAGCAGTACTTC.

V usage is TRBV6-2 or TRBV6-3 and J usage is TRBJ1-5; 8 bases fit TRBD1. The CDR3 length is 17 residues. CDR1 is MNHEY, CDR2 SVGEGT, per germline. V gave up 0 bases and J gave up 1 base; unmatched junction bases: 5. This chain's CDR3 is CASSYSQTGVSNQPQHF. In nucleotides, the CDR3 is TGTGCCAGCAGTTACTCCCAGACAGGGGTAAGCAATCAGCCCCAGCATTTT.

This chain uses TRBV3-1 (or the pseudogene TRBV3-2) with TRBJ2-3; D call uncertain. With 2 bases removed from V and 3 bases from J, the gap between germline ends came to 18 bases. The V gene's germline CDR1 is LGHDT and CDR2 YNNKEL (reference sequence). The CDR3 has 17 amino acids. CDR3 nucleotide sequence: TGTGCCAGCAGCCAAATCTACGAGAGGTCTTGGACAGATACGCAGTATTTT. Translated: CASSQIYERSWTDTQYF.

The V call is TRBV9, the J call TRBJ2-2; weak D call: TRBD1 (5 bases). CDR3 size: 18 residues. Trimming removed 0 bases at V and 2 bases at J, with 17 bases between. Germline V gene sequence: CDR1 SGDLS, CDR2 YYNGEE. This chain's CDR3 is CASSVAVTDRKNTGELFF. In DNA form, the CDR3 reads TGTGCCAGCAGCGTAGCCGTAACCGACAGAAAAAACACCGGGGAGCTGTTTTTT. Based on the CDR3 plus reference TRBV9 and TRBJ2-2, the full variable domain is DSGVTQTPKHLITATGQRVTLRCSPRSGDLSVYWYQQSLDQGLQFLIQYYNGEERAKGNILERFSAQQFPDLHSELNLSSLELGDSALYFCASSVAVTDRKNTGELFFGEGSRLTVL.

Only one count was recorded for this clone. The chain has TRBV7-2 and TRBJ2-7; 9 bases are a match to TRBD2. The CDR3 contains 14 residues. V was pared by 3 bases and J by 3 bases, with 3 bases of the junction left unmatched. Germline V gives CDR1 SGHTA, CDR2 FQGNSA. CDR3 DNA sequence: TGTGCCAGCAGCTTCATAGCGGGGGTCTACGAGCAGTACTTC. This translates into CASSFIAGVYEQYF.

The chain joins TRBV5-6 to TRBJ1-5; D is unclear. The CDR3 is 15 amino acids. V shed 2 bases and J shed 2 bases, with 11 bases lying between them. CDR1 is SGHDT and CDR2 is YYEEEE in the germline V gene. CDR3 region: CASSFGVRGNQPQHF. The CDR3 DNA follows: TGTGCCAGCAGCTTTGGTGTACGGGGCAATCAGCCCCAGCATTTT.

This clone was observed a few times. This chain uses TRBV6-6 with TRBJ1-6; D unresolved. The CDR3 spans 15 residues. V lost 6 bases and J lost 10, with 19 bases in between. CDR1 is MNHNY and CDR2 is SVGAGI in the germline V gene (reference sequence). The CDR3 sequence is CASRARDPRGSPLHF. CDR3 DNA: TGTGCCAGCAGGGCCCGAGATCCTAGAGGGTCACCCCTCCACTTT.

CDR3 amino acids: CASRPITSGGPEDTQYF. CDR3 in DNA: TGTGCCAGCAGGCCCATTACTAGCGGGGGCCCAGAGGATACGCAGTATTTT. V gene TRBV27 combines with J gene TRBJ2-3; TRBD2 matches at 11 bases. The J segment lost 6 bases and the V segment lost 6 bases, leaving 14 bases of the junction unmatched. From germline, CDR1 is MNHEY and CDR2 SMNVEV (reference sequence). This CDR3 spans 17 amino acids.

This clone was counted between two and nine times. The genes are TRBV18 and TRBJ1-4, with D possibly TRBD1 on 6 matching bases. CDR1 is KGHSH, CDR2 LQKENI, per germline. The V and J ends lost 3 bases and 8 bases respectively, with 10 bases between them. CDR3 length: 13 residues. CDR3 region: CASSPQGSEKLFF. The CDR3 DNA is TGTGCCAGCTCACCGCAGGGGTCCGAAAAACTGTTTTTT.

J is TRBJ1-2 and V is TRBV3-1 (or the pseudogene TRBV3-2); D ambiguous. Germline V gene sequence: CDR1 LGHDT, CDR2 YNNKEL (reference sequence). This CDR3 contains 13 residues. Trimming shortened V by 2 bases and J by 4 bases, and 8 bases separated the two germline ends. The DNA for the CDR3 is TGTGCCAGCAGCCAATGGGCACCCTATGGCTACACCTTC. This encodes CASSQWAPYGYTF.

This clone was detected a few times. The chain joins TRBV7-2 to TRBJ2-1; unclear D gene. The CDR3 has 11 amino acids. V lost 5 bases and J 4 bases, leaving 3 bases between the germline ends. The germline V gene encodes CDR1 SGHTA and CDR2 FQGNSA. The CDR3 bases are TGTGCCAGCAGCCCTTACAATGAGCAGTTCTTC. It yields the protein CASSPYNEQFF.

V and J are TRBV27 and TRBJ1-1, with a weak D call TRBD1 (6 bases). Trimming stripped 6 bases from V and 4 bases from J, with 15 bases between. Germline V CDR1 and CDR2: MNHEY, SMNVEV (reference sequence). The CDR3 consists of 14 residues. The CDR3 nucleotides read TGTGCCAGCAGGTTGCAGGGGATGGGCACTGAAGCTTTCTTT. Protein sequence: CASRLQGMGTEAFF.

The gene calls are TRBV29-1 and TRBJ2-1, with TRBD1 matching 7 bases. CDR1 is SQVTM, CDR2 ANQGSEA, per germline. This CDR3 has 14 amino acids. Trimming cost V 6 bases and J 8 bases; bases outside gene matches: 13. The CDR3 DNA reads TGCAGCGTCCTATGGGGGACAGCGATGGATGAGCAGTTCTTC. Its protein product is CSVLWGTAMDEQFF.

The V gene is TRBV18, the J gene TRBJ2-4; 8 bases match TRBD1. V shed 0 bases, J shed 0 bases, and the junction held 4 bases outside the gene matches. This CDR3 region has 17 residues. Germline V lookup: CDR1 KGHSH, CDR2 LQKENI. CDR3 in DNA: TGTGCCAGCTCACCACCCGGGACAGGACTAGCCAAAAACATTCAGTACTTC. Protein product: CASSPPGTGLAKNIQYF.

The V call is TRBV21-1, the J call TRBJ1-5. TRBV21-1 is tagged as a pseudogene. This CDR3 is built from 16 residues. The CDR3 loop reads CASSNQGREGNQPQHF. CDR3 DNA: TGTGCCAGCAGCAACCAGGGTAGGGAGGGCAATCAGCCCCAGCATTTT.

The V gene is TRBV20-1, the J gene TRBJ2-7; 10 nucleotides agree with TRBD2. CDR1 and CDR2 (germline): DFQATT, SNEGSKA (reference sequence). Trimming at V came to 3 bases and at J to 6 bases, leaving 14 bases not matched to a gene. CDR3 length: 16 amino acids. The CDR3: CSASPGLAKSGGEQYF. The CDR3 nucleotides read TGCAGTGCTAGTCCGGGACTAGCGAAGTCGGGCGGCGAGCAGTACTTC.

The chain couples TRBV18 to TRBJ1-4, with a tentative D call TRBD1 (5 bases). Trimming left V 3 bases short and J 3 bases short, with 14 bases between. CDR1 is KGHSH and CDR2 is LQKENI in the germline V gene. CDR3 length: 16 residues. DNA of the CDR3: TGTGCCAGCTCACCTAACTTTGGGGCCGCTAATGAAAAACTGTTTTTT. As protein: CASSPNFGAANEKLFF.

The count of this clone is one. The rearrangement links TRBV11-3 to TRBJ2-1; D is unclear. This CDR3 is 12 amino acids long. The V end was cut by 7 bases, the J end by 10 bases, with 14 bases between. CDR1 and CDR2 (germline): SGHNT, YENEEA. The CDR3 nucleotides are TGTGCCAGCACAAGAGGCACGGAAGAGCAGTTCTTC. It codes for CASTRGTEEQFF.

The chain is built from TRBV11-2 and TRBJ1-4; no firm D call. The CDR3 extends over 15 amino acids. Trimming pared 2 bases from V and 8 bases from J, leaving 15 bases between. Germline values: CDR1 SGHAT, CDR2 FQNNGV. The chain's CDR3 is CASSLSVTSWEKLFF. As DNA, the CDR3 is TGTGCCAGCAGCTTATCGGTAACTTCGTGGGAAAAACTGTTTTTT.

CDR3 nucleotides: TGTGCCACCAGCAGAGATCAGGGCAGGGGGCGTTCTTTGGAGACCCAGTACTTC. It yields the protein CATSRDQGRGRSLETQYF. The chain has TRBV15 and TRBJ2-5; 8 positions match TRBD1. Germline assignment: CDR1 LNHNV and CDR2 YYDKDF (reference sequence). The V segment lost 0 bases and the J segment 5 bases; nucleotides outside the gene matches: 14. The CDR3 spans 18 residues. Full variable domain (remainder filled in from reference TRBV15 and TRBJ2-5): DAMVIQNPRYQVTQFGKPVTLSCSQTLNHNVMYWYQQKSSQAPKLLFHYYDKDFNNEADTPDNFQSRRPNTSFCFLDIRSPGLGDTAMYLCATSRDQGRGRSLETQYFGPGTRLLVL.

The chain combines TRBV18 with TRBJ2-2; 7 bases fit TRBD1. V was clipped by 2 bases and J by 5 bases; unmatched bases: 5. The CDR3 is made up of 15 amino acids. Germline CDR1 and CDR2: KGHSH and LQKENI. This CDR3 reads CASSPDRVATGELFF. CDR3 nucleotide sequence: TGTGCCAGCTCACCAGACAGGGTGGCAACCGGGGAGCTGTTTTTT.